This entry features one TCR beta chain sequence. Its target is unknown. The sample comes from a study of T cells after yellow fever vaccination. General study findings and limits: Weaker overall was a secondary response that nonetheless peaked faster, on day 5 versus 15.

Trimming shortened V by 5 bases and J by 5 bases, and 17 bases separated the two germline ends. CDR1 and CDR2 (germline): KGHDR, SFDVKD. The CDR3 contains 15 residues. The TCR cDNA carried a universal primer site and UMIs from 5'RACE template switching. TCRdb called the 5' RACE reads again in MiXCR, with one record for every CDR3 protein. This sample carries hundreds of thousands of distinct CDR3 sequences, around 3.6% of them seen once, and the ten largest clones take around a quarter. Sequenced here: PBMCs, sampled on the day of the yellow fever booster vaccination. V usage is TRBV24-1 and J usage is TRBJ2-5, with D possibly called TRBD1 or TRBD2 (6 bases each). This clonotype was obtained from a young man who received the YFV17D yellow fever vaccine. The CDR3 here is CATSVSSGAGETQYF. The DNA of the CDR3 is TGTGCCACCAGTGTCTCTTCGGGGGCGGGTGAGACCCAGTACTTC.